The 9 T cell receptor beta chains presented below share a single source sample, sequenced in a study of T cell responses to AZD1222 COVID-19 vaccine. Data came from immunoSEQ multiplex PCR; TCRdb stores just in-frame clones and leaves some out. Seen here are 100,000 to 150,000 clones, about 87% observed once, and the top ten hold about 4.7%. This specimen was peripheral blood, taken on day 0 of AZD1222 vaccination. These receptors came from an adult in good health.

The V gene is TRBV28, the J gene TRBJ2-7; 7 bases are shared with TRBD1. The CDR3 runs 11 residues. Unmatched junction bases numbered 3, after V lost 10 bases and J lost 3 bases. Germline V gene sequence: CDR1 MDHEN, CDR2 SYDVKM. DNA for the CDR3: TGTGCCATAGGGACAGACTACGAGCAGTACTTC. Translated: CAIGTDYEQYF.

As DNA, the CDR3 is TGTGCCAGCTCACCGGGACAGGGGTTAGACTATGGCTACACCTTC. Amino acids: CASSPGQGLDYGYTF. The V gene is TRBV18, the J gene TRBJ1-2, with TRBD1 matching 10 bases. The J segment lost 3 bases and the V segment lost 3 bases, leaving 4 bases of the junction unmatched. The CDR3 consists of 15 residues. Germline V gives CDR1 KGHSH, CDR2 LQKENI. The full variable domain, its missing parts supplied by reference TRBV18 and TRBJ1-2, is NAGVMQNPRHLVRRRGQEARLRCSPMKGHSHVYWYRQLPEEGLKFMVYLQKENIIDESGMPKERFSAEFPKEGPSILRIQQVVRGDSAAYFCASSPGQGLDYGYTFGSGTRLTVV.

This clone was detected only a few times. The rearrangement joins TRBV29-1 to TRBJ2-1, with 7 bases fitting TRBD1. CDR3 size: 13 residues. Trimming removed 7 bases from V and 4 bases from J; junction bases left unmatched: 7. From germline, CDR1 is SQVTM and CDR2 ANQGSEA. The CDR3 protein is CSATGAGYNEQFF. CDR3 nucleotide sequence: TGCAGCGCAACAGGGGCTGGATACAATGAGCAGTTCTTC.

The gene calls are TRBV7-3 and TRBJ2-3; D possibly corresponds to TRBD2 (6 bases). The CDR3 contains 15 residues. The ends were cut back, 4 bases at V and 0 bases at J, with 11 bases in the middle. From germline, CDR1 is SGHTA and CDR2 FQGTGA. The CDR3 here is CASSSSGSSTDTQYF. CDR3 in DNA: TGTGCCAGCAGCTCAAGCGGGTCGAGCACAGATACGCAGTATTTT.

The chain is built from TRBV9 and TRBJ1-2; the D is unclear. The germline gives CDR1 SGDLS, CDR2 YYNGEE. CDR3 length: 13 residues. Trimming removed 3 bases at V and 4 bases at J, with 10 bases between. The DNA for the CDR3 is TGTGCCAGCAGCGCTCTGGACGGCTATGGCTACACCTTC. Translating gives CASSALDGYGYTF.

J is TRBJ2-7 and V is TRBV14; weak D call: TRBD2 (5 bases). CDR1 is SGHDN, CDR2 FVKESK, per germline. The CDR3 is 14 amino acids. Trimming pared 0 bases from V and 9 bases from J, leaving 15 bases between. The CDR3 loop reads CASSQDLAGRGQYF. As DNA, the CDR3 is TGTGCCAGCAGCCAAGACTTGGCGGGCCGCGGGCAGTACTTC.

The rearrangement uses TRBV12-5 and TRBJ2-5, with 7 bases identical to TRBD1. CDR3 length: 14 residues. Per germline, CDR1 LGHNT and CDR2 FRNRAP. After removal of 4 bases from V and 1 base from J, the junction contained 3 bases not matched to a gene. This CDR3 reads CASGSGTVQETQYF. Written as DNA, the CDR3 is TGTGCTAGTGGTTCAGGGACAGTCCAAGAGACCCAGTACTTC.

The CDR3 nucleotides read TGTGCCAGCCCAGCGACCGTAGCCAAAAACATTCAGTACTTC. Translated, it gives CASPATVAKNIQYF. The chain has TRBV27 and TRBJ2-4; no definite D call. This CDR3 is built from 14 residues. Trimming shortened V by 8 bases and J by 0 bases, and 11 bases separated the two germline ends. Germline CDR1 is MNHEY and CDR2 is SMNVEV (reference sequence).

CDR3 in DNA: TGTGCCAGCAGCCGGGACGGACAGTTTAACTATGGCTACACCTTC. Its translation is CASSRDGQFNYGYTF. The chain joins TRBV7-9 to TRBJ1-2; possibly TRBD1 for D (6 bases). Germline loops: CDR1 SEHNR, CDR2 FQNEAQ (reference sequence). The CDR3 spans 15 residues. Trimming left V 5 bases short and J 1 base short, with 14 bases between.